This T cell receptor beta chain stems from a study of T cell responses to AZD1222 COVID-19 vaccine. Findings and caveats of the study: Nearly half of the spike-specific TCRs reportedly recognize variant regions that carry no mutations. Donors were largely white British and mainly female; clonal diversity was possibly underestimated.

This CDR3 is 14 amino acids long. Germline CDR1 reads SQVTM; CDR2 reads ANQGSEA. V gave up 4 bases and J gave up 7 bases, with 19 bases separating them. Sequencing used immunoSEQ multiplex PCR; TCRdb keeps in-frame clones, though not all of them. The sample lists 150,000 or so clones, about 90% occurring once. This clone was seen a single time. Its cognate antigen is unknown. V gene TRBV29-1 combines with J gene TRBJ1-2; D possibly corresponds to TRBD1 (5 bases). This specimen consisted of peripheral blood, obtained 28 days after the second AZD1222 dose. The clonotype was recovered from an adult who received the AZD1222 COVID-19 vaccine. The DNA of the CDR3 is TGCAGCGTTGTTCCCTTACTGGGGGGTGGTGGCTACACCTTC. Its translation: CSVVPLLGGGGYTF.